The 2 T cell receptor beta chains below all came from one sample that was sequenced in a study of cytomegalovirus exposure and HLA in healthy donors. 13 Jbeta primers and 60 Vbeta primers were used for the PCR. Data came from immunoSEQ multiplex PCR; TCRdb stores just in-frame clones and leaves some out. The profile covers about 200,000 clones, with 70% to 80% appearing a single time and roughly 14% taken by the ten largest. The sample comprised PBMCs. The receptors were sampled from a woman aged 25 to 45 in good health and CMV-seropositive.

V gene TRBV6-5 combines with J gene TRBJ1-1, with 8 bases lining up with TRBD1. Trimming at V came to 6 bases and at J to 7 bases, leaving 4 bases not matched to a gene. Germline V gene data show CDR1 as MNHEY and CDR2 as SVGAGI. This CDR3 region has 12 residues. The CDR3 DNA reads as TGTGCCAGCAGCCACACAGGGGGTGAAGCTTTCTTT. Translated, it gives CASSHTGGEAFF.

The rearrangement links TRBV7-9 to TRBJ2-5, with D perhaps matching TRBD1 (5 bases). Trimming left V 1 base short and J 2 bases short, with 8 bases between. Looked up from germline, CDR1 is SEHNR and CDR2 is FQNEAQ (reference sequence). The CDR3 covers 14 residues. CDR3 in DNA: TGTGCCAGCAGCTTAGTGACAGATCAAGAGACCCAGTACTTC. Encoded protein: CASSLVTDQETQYF.